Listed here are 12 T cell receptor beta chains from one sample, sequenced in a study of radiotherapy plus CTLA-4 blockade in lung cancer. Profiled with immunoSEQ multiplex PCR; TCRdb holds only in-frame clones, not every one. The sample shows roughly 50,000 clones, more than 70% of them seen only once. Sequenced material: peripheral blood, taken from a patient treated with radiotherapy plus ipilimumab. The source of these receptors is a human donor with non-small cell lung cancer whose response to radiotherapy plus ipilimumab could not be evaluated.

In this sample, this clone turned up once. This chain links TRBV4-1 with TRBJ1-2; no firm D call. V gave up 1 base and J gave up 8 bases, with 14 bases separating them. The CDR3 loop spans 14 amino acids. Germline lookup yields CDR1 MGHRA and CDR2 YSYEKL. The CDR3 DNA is TGCGCCAGCAGCCAAGTGATGAGAGGGTCGGGCTACACCTTC. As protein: CASSQVMRGSGYTF.

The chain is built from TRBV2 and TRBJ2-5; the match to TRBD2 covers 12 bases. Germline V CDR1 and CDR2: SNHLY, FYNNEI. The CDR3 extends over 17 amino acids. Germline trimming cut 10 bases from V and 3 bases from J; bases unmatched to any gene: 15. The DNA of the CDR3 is TGTGCCACCCCACCGACTAGCGGGAGAGAGGCGAAAGAGACCCAGTACTTC. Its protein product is CATPPTSGREAKETQYF.

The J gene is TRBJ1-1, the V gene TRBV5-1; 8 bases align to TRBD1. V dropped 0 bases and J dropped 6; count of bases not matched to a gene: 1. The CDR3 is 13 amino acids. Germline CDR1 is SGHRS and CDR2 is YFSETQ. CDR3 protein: CASSLVQGAEAFF. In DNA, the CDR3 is TGCGCCAGCAGCTTGGTACAGGGGGCTGAAGCTTTCTTT. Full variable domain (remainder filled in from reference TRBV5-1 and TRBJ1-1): KAGVTQTPRYLIKTRGQQVTLSCSPISGHRSVSWYQQTPGQGLQFLFEYFSETQRNKGNFPGRFSGRQFSNSRSEMNVSTLELGDSALYLCASSLVQGAEAFFGQGTRLTVV.

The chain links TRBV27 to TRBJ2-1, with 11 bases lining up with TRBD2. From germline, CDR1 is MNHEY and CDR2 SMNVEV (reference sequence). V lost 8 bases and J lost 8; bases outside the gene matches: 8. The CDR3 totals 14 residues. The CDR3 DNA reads TGTGCCAGCGGTAGCGGGGGGGCCATAGATGAGCAGTTCTTC. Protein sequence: CASGSGGAIDEQFF.

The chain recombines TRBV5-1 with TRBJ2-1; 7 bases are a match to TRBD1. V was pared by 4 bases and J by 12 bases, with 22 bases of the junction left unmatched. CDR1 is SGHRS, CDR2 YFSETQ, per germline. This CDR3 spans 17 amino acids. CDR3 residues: CASSPGQASLGDVGQFF. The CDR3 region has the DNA TGCGCCAGCAGCCCAGGACAGGCCTCCCTCGGGGATGTCGGGCAGTTCTTC.

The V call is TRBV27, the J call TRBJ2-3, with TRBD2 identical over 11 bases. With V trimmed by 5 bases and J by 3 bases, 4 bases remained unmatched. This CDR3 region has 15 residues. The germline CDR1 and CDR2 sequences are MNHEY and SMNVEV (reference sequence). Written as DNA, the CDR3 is TGTGCCAGCAGTCCAGGGACTAGCGGTACAGATACGCAGTATTTT. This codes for CASSPGTSGTDTQYF.

CDR3 protein: CASQTSGPETQYF. CDR3 in DNA: TGTGCCAGCCAGACTAGCGGGCCGGAGACCCAGTACTTC. The rearrangement links TRBV2 to TRBJ2-5; 10 bases align to TRBD2. The CDR3 totals 13 residues. Per germline, CDR1 SNHLY and CDR2 FYNNEI. The V gene end was trimmed by 8 bases and the J gene end by 5 bases; junction bases not matched to a gene: 5.

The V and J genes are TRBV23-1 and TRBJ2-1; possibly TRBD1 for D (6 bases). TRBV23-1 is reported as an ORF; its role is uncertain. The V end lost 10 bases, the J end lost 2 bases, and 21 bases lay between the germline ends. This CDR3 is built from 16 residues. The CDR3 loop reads CATPQCIRGTYNEQFF. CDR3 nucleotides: TGCGCCACCCCTCAATGTATCAGGGGAACCTACAATGAGCAGTTCTTC.

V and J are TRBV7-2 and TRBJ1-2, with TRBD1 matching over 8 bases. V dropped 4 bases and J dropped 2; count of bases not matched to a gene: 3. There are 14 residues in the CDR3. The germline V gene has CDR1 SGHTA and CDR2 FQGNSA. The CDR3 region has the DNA TGTGCCAGCAGCTCCGACAGGGGCAACTATGGCTACACCTTC. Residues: CASSSDRGNYGYTF.

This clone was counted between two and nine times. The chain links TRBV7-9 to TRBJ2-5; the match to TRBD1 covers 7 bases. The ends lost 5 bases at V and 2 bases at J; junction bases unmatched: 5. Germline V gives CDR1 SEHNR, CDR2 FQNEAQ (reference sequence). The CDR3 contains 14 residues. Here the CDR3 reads CASSTRDRQETQYF. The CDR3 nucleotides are TGTGCCAGCAGCACCCGGGACAGACAAGAGACCCAGTACTTC.

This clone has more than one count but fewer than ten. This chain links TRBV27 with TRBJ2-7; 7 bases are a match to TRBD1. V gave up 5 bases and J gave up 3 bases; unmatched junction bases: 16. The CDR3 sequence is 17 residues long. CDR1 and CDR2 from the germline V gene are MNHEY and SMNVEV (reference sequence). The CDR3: CASSPSPRQGPNYEQYF. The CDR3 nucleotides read TGTGCCAGCAGTCCTTCCCCAAGACAGGGCCCCAACTACGAGCAGTACTTC.

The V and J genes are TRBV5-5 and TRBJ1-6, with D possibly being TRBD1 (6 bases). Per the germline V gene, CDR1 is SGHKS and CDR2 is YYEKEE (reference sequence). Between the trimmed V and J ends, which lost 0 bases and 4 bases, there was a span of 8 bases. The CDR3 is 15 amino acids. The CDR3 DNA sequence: TGTGCCAGCAGCTTGGCACAGGGTTATAATTCACCCCTCCACTTT. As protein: CASSLAQGYNSPLHF.